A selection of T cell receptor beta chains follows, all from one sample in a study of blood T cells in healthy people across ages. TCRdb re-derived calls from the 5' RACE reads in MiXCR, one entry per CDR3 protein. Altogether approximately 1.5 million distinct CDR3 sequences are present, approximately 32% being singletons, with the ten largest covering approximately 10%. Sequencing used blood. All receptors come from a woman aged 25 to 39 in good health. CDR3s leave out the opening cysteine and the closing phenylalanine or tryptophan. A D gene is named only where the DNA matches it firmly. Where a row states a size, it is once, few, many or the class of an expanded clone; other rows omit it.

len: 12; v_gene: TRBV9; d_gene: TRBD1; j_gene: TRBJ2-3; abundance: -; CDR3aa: ASGDRHSTDTQY
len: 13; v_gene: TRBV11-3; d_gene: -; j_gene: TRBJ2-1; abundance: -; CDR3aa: ASSQSTSSYNEQF
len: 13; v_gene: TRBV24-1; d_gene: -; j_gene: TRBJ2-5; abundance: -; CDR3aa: ATSDPRSTGETQY
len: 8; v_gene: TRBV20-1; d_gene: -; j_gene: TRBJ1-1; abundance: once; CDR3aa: SARPTEAF
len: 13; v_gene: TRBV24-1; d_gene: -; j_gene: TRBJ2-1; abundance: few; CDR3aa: ATSDSRGLGNEQF
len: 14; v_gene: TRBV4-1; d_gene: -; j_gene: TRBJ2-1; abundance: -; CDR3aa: ASSQVLGLHYNEQF
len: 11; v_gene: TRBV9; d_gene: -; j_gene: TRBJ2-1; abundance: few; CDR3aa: ASSPANYNEQF
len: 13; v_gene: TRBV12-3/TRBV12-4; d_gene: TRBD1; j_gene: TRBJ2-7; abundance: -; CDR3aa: ASSYTGGRSYEQY
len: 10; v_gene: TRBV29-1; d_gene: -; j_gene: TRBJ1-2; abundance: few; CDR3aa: SVERALEGYT
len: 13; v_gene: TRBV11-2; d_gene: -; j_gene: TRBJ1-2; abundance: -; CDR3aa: ASSLAAGESYGYT
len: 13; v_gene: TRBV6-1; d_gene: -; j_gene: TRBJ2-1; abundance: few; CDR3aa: ASSESGNSYNEQF
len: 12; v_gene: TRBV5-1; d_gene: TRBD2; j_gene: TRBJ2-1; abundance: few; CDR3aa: ASSLPTSGRAEF
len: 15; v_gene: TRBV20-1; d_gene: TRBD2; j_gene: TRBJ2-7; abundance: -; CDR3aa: SARDTPMAGESYEQY
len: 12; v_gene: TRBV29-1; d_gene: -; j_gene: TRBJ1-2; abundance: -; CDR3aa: SVELGGYNYGYT
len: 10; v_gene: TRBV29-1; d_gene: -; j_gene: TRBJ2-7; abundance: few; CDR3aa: SVGQTAYEQY
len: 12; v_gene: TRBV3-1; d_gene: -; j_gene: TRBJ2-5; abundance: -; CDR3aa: ASSQDVALETQY
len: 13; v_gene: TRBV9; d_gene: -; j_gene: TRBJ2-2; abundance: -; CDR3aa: ASSVKQGPWGELF
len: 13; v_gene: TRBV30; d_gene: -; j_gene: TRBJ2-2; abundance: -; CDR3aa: AWSVLQGNTGEMF